These 21 T cell receptor beta chains came from one sample sequenced in a study of T cell responses to AZD1222 COVID-19 vaccine. TCRdb's table, derived via immunoSEQ multiplex PCR, lists solely in-frame clones and lacks some. Among under 110,000 clones listed, about nine tenths were seen once. The starting material was peripheral blood, obtained on day 0 of AZD1222 vaccination. The receptors derive from an adult in good health.

The rearrangement uses TRBV9 and TRBJ1-2; possibly TRBD1 for D (6 bases). CDR1 and CDR2 (germline): SGDLS, YYNGEE. The CDR3 length is 14 residues. V was pared by 0 bases and J by 4 bases, with 10 bases between. CDR3 coding DNA: TGTGCCAGCAGCGTAGGGGACATCAGCTATGGCTACACCTTC. It yields the protein CASSVGDISYGYTF.

V is TRBV10-1 and J is TRBJ2-7; unclear D gene. The CDR3 loop spans 15 amino acids. Deletions cut 2 bases from V and 2 bases from J, with 13 bases between. Germline CDR1 reads WNHNN; CDR2 reads SYGVQD (reference sequence). Here the CDR3 reads CASSEIRGLTYEQYF. In nucleotides, the CDR3 is TGCGCCAGCAGTGAGATTCGTGGTTTAACCTACGAGCAGTACTTC.

The chain recombines TRBV4-1 with TRBJ1-6; a weak D match, TRBD1 (6 bases). The CDR3 runs 14 residues. Germline V lookup: CDR1 MGHRA, CDR2 YSYEKL. V gave up 1 base and J gave up 10 bases, with 11 bases separating them. Written as DNA, the CDR3 is TGCGCCAGCAGCCAAGGGCAGGGGCGGTCACCCCTCCACTTT. Translating gives CASSQGQGRSPLHF.

The CDR3 reads CASSRSGTGNYGYTF. The CDR3 bases are TGTGCCAGCAGTCGTTCCGGGACGGGAAACTATGGCTACACCTTC. The rearrangement uses TRBV3-1 (or the pseudogene TRBV3-2) and TRBJ1-2; possibly TRBD1 for D (5 bases). Looked up from germline, CDR1 is LGHDT and CDR2 is YNNKEL (reference sequence). Trimming left V 6 bases short and J 2 bases short, with 16 bases between. This CDR3 has 15 residues.

V is TRBV6-8 and J is TRBJ1-3; D perhaps matches TRBD1 (5 bases). This CDR3 has 15 amino acids. Germline V gives CDR1 MNHGY, CDR2 SAAAGT. Trimming took off 6 bases at V and 4 bases at J, with 16 bases between the two ends. CDR3 loop: CASSHSGGGGNTIYF. CDR3 bases: TGTGCCAGCAGCCACTCGGGGGGTGGAGGAAACACCATATATTTT.

V and J are TRBV5-1 and TRBJ1-2; TRBD1 is a possible D gene (5 bases). This CDR3 is built from 15 residues. Germline assignment: CDR1 SGHRS and CDR2 YFSETQ. The V end lost 0 bases, the J end lost 7 bases, and 16 bases lay between the germline ends. Here the CDR3 DNA reads TGCGCCAGCAGCTTGGGTTCCAGGGAAGTCGCTGGCTACACCTTC. Its protein is CASSLGSREVAGYTF.

The rearrangement links TRBV12-3 or TRBV12-4 to TRBJ1-1; no reliable D call. V gave up 5 bases and J gave up 7 bases, with 11 bases separating them. This CDR3 contains 12 residues. CDR3 residues: CASSLGPVEAFF. As DNA, the CDR3 is TGTGCCAGCAGTCTTGGACCTGTTGAAGCTTTCTTT.

V usage is TRBV20-1 and J usage is TRBJ1-1; D is unresolved. The CDR3 is 11 residues long. The V gene's germline CDR1 is DFQATT and CDR2 SNEGSKA (reference sequence). Deletions cut 3 bases from V and 4 bases from J, with 6 bases between. The CDR3 region has the DNA TGCAGTGCTAGGATCGGCACTGAAGCTTTCTTT. It is translated as CSARIGTEAFF.

The chain is built from TRBV6-6 and TRBJ1-3; D is perhaps TRBD1 (6 bases). Germline CDR1 and CDR2: MNHNY and SVGAGI (reference sequence). V was pared by 7 bases and J by 3 bases, with 13 bases between. This CDR3 has 14 residues. CDR3 loop: CASTMDSNGNTIYF. The CDR3 DNA reads as TGTGCCAGCACCATGGACAGCAATGGAAACACCATATATTTT.

The V and J genes are TRBV5-1 and TRBJ2-7; D is perhaps TRBD1 (6 bases). The V end lost 0 bases, the J end lost 5 bases, and 12 bases lay between the germline ends. Germline V gene lookup returns CDR1 SGHRS and CDR2 YFSETQ. The CDR3 loop spans 14 amino acids. This chain's CDR3 is CASSLGGGTNEQYF. CDR3 sequence (DNA): TGCGCCAGCAGCTTGGGAGGTGGGACAAACGAGCAGTACTTC.

The V and J genes are TRBV5-4 and TRBJ1-6; D gene ambiguous. This CDR3 is built from 15 residues. The germline V gene has CDR1 SGHNT and CDR2 YYREEE (reference sequence). V gave up 3 bases and J gave up 5 bases, with 12 bases separating them. The CDR3 coding sequence is TGTGCCAGCAGCTACGGACCGATGGATAATTCACCCCTCCACTTT. It is translated as CASSYGPMDNSPLHF.

This clone was seen a single time. The chain carries TRBV28 and TRBJ1-1; 9 bases fit TRBD1. The junction had 5 bases not matched to a gene; V was cut back by 1 base and J by 2 bases. This CDR3 is built from 16 residues. Germline CDR1 MDHEN, CDR2 SYDVKM. Here the CDR3 DNA reads TGTGCCAGCAGTTTATTACCGGGACAGGGAAACACTGAAGCTTTCTTT. This sequence encodes CASSLLPGQGNTEAFF.

The chain has TRBV30 and TRBJ1-5; 10 bases match TRBD1. CDR1 and CDR2 (germline): GTSNPN, SVGIG (reference sequence). V lost 3 bases and J lost 4; bases outside the gene matches: 18. The length of the CDR3 is 19 residues. The CDR3 spells CAWSNPRDRGEGRNQPQHF. CDR3 DNA: TGTGCCTGGAGCAATCCCCGGGACAGGGGAGAGGGTCGGAATCAGCCCCAGCATTTT.

The chain links TRBV19 to TRBJ2-1, with a possible D match to TRBD1 (5 bases). Trimming pared 4 bases from V and 6 bases from J, leaving 7 bases between. The CDR3 contains 12 residues. The V gene's germline CDR1 is LNHDA and CDR2 SQIVND (reference sequence). The DNA for the CDR3 is TGTGCCAGTAGTAGGGGCCCCAATGAGCAGTTCTTC. Its translation: CASSRGPNEQFF.

V is TRBV5-1 and J is TRBJ1-4, with unresolved D. Trimming stripped 4 bases from V and 7 bases from J, with 14 bases between. The CDR3 has 14 residues. Germline lookup yields CDR1 SGHRS and CDR2 YFSETQ. In nucleotides, the CDR3 is TGCGCCAGCAGCCACACGGACGTCTCTGAAAAACTGTTTTTT. Translating it yields CASSHTDVSEKLFF.

This clone was seen just once. The J gene is TRBJ2-3, the V gene TRBV7-2; D call uncertain. The V and J ends lost 6 bases and 4 bases respectively, with 14 bases between them. CDR3 size: 14 residues. Germline values: CDR1 SGHTA, CDR2 FQGNSA. CDR3 nucleotide sequence: TGTGCCAGCAGTAACCAGATGGGCCCAGATACGCAGTATTTT. This translates into CASSNQMGPDTQYF.

This clone was seen once. The chain combines TRBV28 with TRBJ1-2; D perhaps matches TRBD1 (6 bases). Germline-derived CDR1 and CDR2 are MDHEN and SYDVKM. The CDR3 is 15 residues long. The V and J ends lost 3 bases and 3 bases respectively, with 14 bases between them. CDR3 residues: CASSFSGGTDYGYTF. The CDR3 bases are TGTGCCAGCAGTTTTTCGGGGGGCACGGACTATGGCTACACCTTC.

The genes are TRBV5-1 and TRBJ1-4; 10 nucleotides match TRBD1. Germline V gene sequence: CDR1 SGHRS, CDR2 YFSETQ. Trimming took 0 bases from V and 6 from J; bases not matched to a gene: 5. The CDR3 consists of 16 residues. The CDR3 nucleotides read TGCGCCAGCAGCTTGGGTTTCGGACAGGGGGATGAAAAACTGTTTTTT. This encodes CASSLGFGQGDEKLFF. The complete variable domain, with remaining parts taken from reference TRBV5-1 and TRBJ1-4, reads KAGVTQTPRYLIKTRGQQVTLSCSPISGHRSVSWYQQTPGQGLQFLFEYFSETQRNKGNFPGRFSGRQFSNSRSEMNVSTLELGDSALYLCASSLGFGQGDEKLFFGSGTQLSVL.

This clone turned up a few times. The genes are TRBV19 and TRBJ2-4; D call uncertain. The V end was cut by 7 bases, the J end by 4 bases, with 17 bases between. Germline CDR1 LNHDA, CDR2 SQIVND (reference sequence). This CDR3 is 15 amino acids long. The DNA of the CDR3 is TGTGCCAGTACCCTCTTGGGCGGAGATAAAAACATTCAGTACTTC. Translation gives CASTLLGGDKNIQYF.

DNA of the CDR3: TGTGCCAGCTCAGTCGGACAGGGAAACTACGAGCAGTACTTC. Protein: CASSVGQGNYEQYF. The chain uses TRBV18 and TRBJ2-7; TRBD1 matches at 8 bases. V lost 5 bases and J lost 3; bases outside the gene matches: 6. The CDR3 runs 14 residues. CDR1 and CDR2 from the germline V gene are KGHSH and LQKENI.

V and J are TRBV3-1 (or the pseudogene TRBV3-2) and TRBJ1-1, with D possibly being TRBD1 (5 bases). The CDR3 is 14 residues long. Germline V gives CDR1 LGHDT, CDR2 YNNKEL (reference sequence). V was clipped by 3 bases and J by 1 base, with 9 bases between them. For the CDR3, the DNA is TGTGCCAGCAGCCAGGGGACGGAGAACACTGAAGCTTTCTTT. As protein: CASSQGTENTEAFF.